These 14 T cell receptor beta chains came from one sample sequenced in a study of graft-versus-host responses after intestinal transplantation (dated by TCRdb to the early 2020s). Library preparation was by the immunoSEQ multiplex PCR assay. Held by TCRdb, this immuneACCESS table contains in-frame sequences only and omits some clones. Under half of the omission traces to an unresolved V gene where checked; the cause of the rest is unknown. The sample table shows 25,000 to 30,000 clones, and about three quarters are seen once. The ten largest clones represent approximately 2.8% of the sample. Dithiothreitol, EDTA incubations and collagenase D digestion were used to isolate intraepithelial and lamina propria lymphocytes from graft specimens. This specimen consisted of ileum tissue, obtained 98 days after intestinal transplantation. The source is a human patient who received an intestinal transplant, so some T cells may come from the graft donor.

The chain links TRBV6-5 to TRBJ1-3; possibly TRBD1 for D (5 bases). The germline V gene has CDR1 MNHEY and CDR2 SVGAGI. V was shortened by 5 bases and J by 0 bases, with 11 bases between the two germline ends. The CDR3 length is 15 residues. The CDR3 DNA is TGTGCCAGCAGTGCTACAGGCTCCTCTGGAAACACCATATATTTT. Its translation: CASSATGSSGNTIYF.

This chain joins TRBV10-2 and TRBJ2-3; 7 bases are a match to TRBD1. CDR3 length: 16 residues. Trimming removed 4 bases from V and 0 bases from J; junction bases left unmatched: 7. Germline assignment: CDR1 WSHSY and CDR2 SAAADI. The CDR3 spells CASSGSDRDSTDTQYF. The CDR3 bases are TGCGCCAGCAGTGGGTCCGACAGGGATAGCACAGATACGCAGTATTTT.

The rearrangement joins TRBV4-1 to TRBJ2-7, with D possibly TRBD2 on 5 matching bases. The CDR3 is 15 amino acids. The germline V and J ends were trimmed by 1 base and 3 bases, with 13 bases remaining between them. Germline V CDR1 and CDR2: MGHRA, YSYEKL. CDR3 loop: CASSQVEEVNYEQYF. The CDR3 DNA sequence: TGCGCCAGCAGCCAAGTGGAGGAGGTGAACTACGAGCAGTACTTC.

This clone was picked up one time. The chain recombines TRBV2 with TRBJ2-1; TRBD2 is a possible D gene (6 bases). The V end was cut by 8 bases, the J end by 9 bases, with 11 bases between. This CDR3 region has 11 residues. In germline, CDR1 is SNHLY, CDR2 FYNNEI. CDR3 in DNA: TGTGCCAGCCCGGGGCGGGGTGAGCAGTTCTTC. It is translated as CASPGRGEQFF.

The chain carries TRBV27 and TRBJ1-2; 9 nucleotides align to TRBD1. CDR3 size: 16 residues. The germline CDR1 and CDR2 sequences are MNHEY and SMNVEV (reference sequence). With 0 bases clipped from V and 7 bases from J, the junction kept 9 bases outside the gene matches. DNA for the CDR3: TGTGCCAGCAGTTTATCGATATGGGACAGGGTTGGTGGCTACACCTTC. It specifies CASSLSIWDRVGGYTF.

The gene calls are TRBV21-1 and TRBJ1-2; the DNA was not used to check the table's D call, TRBD1. TRBV21-1 corresponds to a pseudogene. The CDR3 totals 15 residues. The CDR3 protein is CASSRLNGGNYGYTF. In DNA form, the CDR3 reads TGTGCCAGCAGCAGGCTCAATGGGGGCAACTATGGCTACACCTTC.

The gene calls are TRBV19 and TRBJ2-5; no clear D. The CDR3 spans 14 residues. The V and J ends lost 0 bases and 4 bases respectively, with 9 bases between them. Germline V lookup: CDR1 LNHDA, CDR2 SQIVND (reference sequence). CDR3 sequence (DNA): TGTGCCAGTAGTATAGACGGACCCACAGAGACCCAGTACTTC. Translated, it gives CASSIDGPTETQYF. The entire variable domain, with the rest obtained from reference TRBV19 and TRBJ2-5, is as follows: DGGITQSPKYLFRKEGQNVTLSCEQNLNHDAMYWYRQDPGQGLRLIYYSQIVNDFQKGDIAEGYSVSREKKESFPLTVTSAQKNPTAFYLCASSIDGPTETQYFGPGTRLLVL.

The chain recombines TRBV28 with TRBJ2-7; D not resolved. This CDR3 has 12 residues. CDR1 and CDR2 (germline): MDHEN, SYDVKM. V lost 4 bases and J 6 bases, leaving 10 bases between the germline ends. The CDR3 region has the DNA TGTGCCAGCAGTTGGGGTGGACGCGAGCAGTACTTC. Protein product: CASSWGGREQYF.

The chain carries TRBV6-4 and TRBJ1-6; D unclear. The CDR3 contains 15 residues. Trimming cost V 0 bases and J 6 bases, with 9 bases left between them. Germline CDR1 and CDR2: MRHNA and SNTAGT. The CDR3 bases are TGTGCCAGCAGTGACTCGCGGCAGGTTAATTCACCCCTCCACTTT. It codes for CASSDSRQVNSPLHF.

This clone was counted a single time. V gene TRBV5-1 combines with J gene TRBJ1-2; TRBD1 matches at 9 bases. Germline trimming cut 7 bases from V and 7 bases from J; bases unmatched to any gene: 14. Germline V gives CDR1 SGHRS, CDR2 YFSETQ. This CDR3 is built from 15 residues. CDR3 protein: CASRGTGLNWSGYTF. The DNA for the CDR3 is TGCGCCAGCCGAGGGACAGGGTTGAATTGGTCTGGCTACACCTTC.

The chain couples TRBV5-4 to TRBJ2-5; 14 nucleotides match TRBD2. The CDR3 consists of 15 residues. The V segment lost 7 bases and the J segment 5 bases; nucleotides outside the gene matches: 7. The germline V gene has CDR1 SGHNT and CDR2 YYREEE (reference sequence). Written as DNA, the CDR3 is TGTGCCAGCCAGGGACTAGCGGGGGACGGGGAGACCCAGTACTTC. Its protein is CASQGLAGDGETQYF.

The chain carries TRBV11-3 and TRBJ2-7; D might be TRBD2 (5 bases). Germline assignment: CDR1 SGHNT and CDR2 YENEEA. This CDR3 contains 13 residues. V lost 4 bases to trimming and J lost 2 bases, with 9 bases between them. In DNA, the CDR3 is TGTGCCAGCAGCTCCGGGATGCCCTACGAGCAGTACTTC. Protein sequence: CASSSGMPYEQYF.

J is TRBJ2-7 and V is TRBV4-2; D might be TRBD1 (6 bases). The CDR3 extends over 14 amino acids. Germline CDR1 and CDR2: LGHNA and YNFKEQ. Between the trimmed V and J ends, which lost 0 bases and 3 bases, there was a span of 9 bases. In DNA form, the CDR3 reads TGTGCCAGCAGCCAAGATTACAGGGACTACGAGCAGTACTTC. As protein: CASSQDYRDYEQYF.

The chain employs TRBV12-5 and TRBJ1-2; 7 positions agree with TRBD1. The V gene's germline CDR1 is LGHNT and CDR2 FRNRAP. This CDR3 spans 14 amino acids. Germline trimming cut 5 bases from V and 2 bases from J; bases unmatched to any gene: 5. CDR3 coding DNA: TGTGCTAGTGGTCCCGGGACAGTAAACTATGGCTACACCTTC. Protein product: CASGPGTVNYGYTF.